This TCR beta chain was sequenced during a study of T cell responses to AZD1222 COVID-19 vaccine. Study summary: Second doses were pooled across both intervals (about 4 or about 12 weeks).

Assay: immunoSEQ multiplex PCR; the TCRdb copy retains only in-frame clones and omits some. The sample yields 60,000 to 85,000 clones, about 85% seen once. On this clone: The antigen is unknown.

Whole-study findings and limits: Researchers report vaccine-associated CD4 TCRs spanning spike, with dominance at 160-218 and 743-854. Clonal diversity may have been underestimated, and the donors were mostly white British, with more females than males. Baseline serology detected seropositivity in only a handful of AZD1222 recipients.

The receptor was derived from an adult in good health. The sequenced sample was peripheral blood, obtained on day 0 of AZD1222 vaccination.

CDR3 protein: CASSFSGGAGNEQFF. The CDR3 DNA reads as TGTGCCAGCAGCTTTAGCGGGGGGGCTGGCAATGAGCAGTTCTTC. The chain combines TRBV7-9 with TRBJ2-1; 11 bases are a match to TRBD2. Trimming removed 3 bases from V and 6 bases from J; junction bases left unmatched: 4. Germline values: CDR1 SEHNR, CDR2 FQNEAQ (reference sequence). The CDR3 has 15 residues.